The present T cell receptor (beta chain) was sequenced within a study of tumor-infiltrating lymphocytes in primary liver carcinoma. Overall study context: Sample yields of productive TCRbeta reads, ranging from roughly 3.5 to 8 million, were similar across tissue types.

Starting from roughly 0.5 ug of total RNA, TCR beta cDNA was produced with a primer in the constant region. Slightly modified ARM-PCR, run as three nested multiplex PCR rounds, produced the TCR beta libraries. With TRBV1-TRBV30 forward primers and a C-beta reverse primer, the first two PCR rounds were run for roughly 10 cycles each. Via MiXCR, TCRdb re-called the multiplex PCR reads, giving one row per CDR3 protein. The table records approximately 100,000 distinct CDR3 sequences, 65% to 75% of them present only once. The CDR3 totals 11 residues. Trimming shortened V by 4 bases and J by 3 bases, and 5 bases separated the two germline ends. From germline, CDR1 is SGHRS and CDR2 YFSETQ. This clonotype was counted a single time. Its specificity is not known. Possible read error: a much larger clone is one base away. Both RNA and DNA were isolated together from around 20-30 mg of bulk tissue that had not been sorted.

Findings of the study overall: The study found tumor-adjacent and tumor-blood pairs overlapped less than tumor region pairs. Tumor tissue displayed a significantly greater top-250-clone fraction than blood (p = 0.039).

Material: liver tumor tissue from sampling region 2. Described subset: tumor region T2, inferior pole. The chain combines TRBV5-1 with TRBJ2-7; D is unclear. The clonotype comes from a woman aged 60-70 years with primary liver carcinoma and hepatitis B virus infection. CDR3 sequence: CASSRFYEQYF. CDR3 bases: TGCGCCAGCAGCCGCTTCTACGAGCAGTACTTC.